This T cell receptor beta chain comes out of a study of control samples from healthy donors and cancer patients. Sequencing was performed with immunoSEQ multiplex PCR; in TCRdb, only in-frame clones are kept and a portion is missing. The sample holds around 120,000 clones, roughly 91% seen once. Germline assignment: CDR1 SEHNR and CDR2 FQNEAQ (reference sequence). V was trimmed by 6 bases and J by 9 bases, leaving 15 bases between them. This CDR3 contains 13 residues. The clonotype originates from a man aged 50 or older with head and neck cancer. The sample consisted of PBMCs. V gene TRBV7-9 combines with J gene TRBJ2-1, with D possibly being TRBD2 (6 bases). The CDR3 bases are TGTGCCAGCAGTCTCTTCGGGGGAGGTGAGCAGTTCTTC. This translates into CASSLFGGGEQFF.